This T cell receptor (beta chain) was sequenced in a study of shared clonotypes between healthy human individuals. Profiled with immunoSEQ multiplex PCR; TCRdb holds only in-frame clones, not every one. Of about 2.3 million clones detected, just under 95% appear once; the ten largest clones hold 0.3% to 0.4%. Each of the donors was a healthy adult who was HIV-negative and had not had a recent acute infection or vaccination. Germline lookup yields CDR1 MGHRA and CDR2 YSYEKL. Trimming stripped 1 base from V and 3 bases from J, with 11 bases between. CDR3 size: 15 residues. This clone was observed a single time.

The chain joins TRBV4-1 to TRBJ2-3; TRBD2 is a possible D gene (6 bases). The sequenced material came from naive CD4+ T cells from PBMCs. Specified subset: CD45RA+ positively selected. This sequence originates from a man aged 18 to 35 in good health. Some clones in this sample may be carry-over from other donors' samples. The chain's CDR3 is CASSQGDLGTDTQYF. In DNA form, the CDR3 reads TGCGCCAGCAGCCAAGGGGACTTGGGAACAGATACGCAGTATTTT.